Presented here are 32 T cell receptor beta chains from one specimen sequenced in a study of T cells after yellow fever vaccination. TCRdb fed the 5' RACE reads into MiXCR, producing one record per CDR3 protein. The table shows 200,000 to 300,000 distinct CDR3 sequences, with over 3% occurring only once. The source material was PBMCs, sampled 15 days after the yellow fever booster vaccination. The receptors derive from a young man who received the YFV17D yellow fever vaccine.

Ten or more counts support this clonotype. J is TRBJ1-5 and V is TRBV2, with D hard to call. The CDR3 has 15 residues. CDR1 and CDR2 (germline): SNHLY, FYNNEI. The V end lost 2 bases, the J end lost 0 bases, and 8 bases lay between the germline ends. CDR3 in amino acids: CASSENGYSNQPQHF. The CDR3 DNA reads TGTGCCAGCAGTGAAAACGGATATAGCAATCAGCCCCAGCATTTT.

This clonotype was seen repeatedly, ten times or more. The chain links TRBV6-5 to TRBJ2-1, with 15 bases fitting TRBD2. CDR1 and CDR2 (germline): MNHEY, SVGAGI. J gave up 9 bases and V 7 bases, and 7 bases lay outside the gene matches. This CDR3 region has 15 residues. The CDR3: CASTRGLAGGTEQFF. CDR3 nucleotides: TGTGCCAGCACTAGGGGACTAGCGGGGGGTACTGAGCAGTTCTTC.

The table lists this clonotype with many counts. The CDR3 sequence is CASSSGGQYSPLHF. CDR3 coding DNA: TGTGCCAGCAGCTCGGGGGGACAGTATTCACCCCTCCACTTT. V is TRBV7-9 and J is TRBJ1-6; 7 bases agree with TRBD1. Looked up from germline, CDR1 is SEHNR and CDR2 is FQNEAQ (reference sequence). This CDR3 contains 14 residues. After removal of 4 bases from V and 8 bases from J, the junction contained 5 bases not matched to a gene.

This clonotype was recorded at least ten times. This rearrangement joins TRBV11-2 to TRBJ1-2; the match to TRBD1 covers 8 bases. The CDR3 consists of 14 residues. CDR1 and CDR2 (germline): SGHAT, FQNNGV. V trimming: 5 bases; J trimming: 2 bases; junction bases outside the gene matches: 4. CDR3 residues: CASSGRGRNYGYTF. The DNA for the CDR3 is TGTGCCAGCAGCGGCAGGGGGCGAAACTATGGCTACACCTTC.

This clonotype has at least ten counts. V gene TRBV20-1 combines with J gene TRBJ2-3; no definite D call. The germline V gene encodes CDR1 DFQATT and CDR2 SNEGSKA (reference sequence). V lost 6 bases to trimming and J lost 0 bases, with 16 bases between them. CDR3 length equals 15 residues. The CDR3 DNA follows: TGCAGTGCCCCAAGGCGCCCTTCTAGCACAGATACGCAGTATTTT. This codes for CSAPRRPSSTDTQYF.

This clonotype was seen only a few times. This rearrangement joins TRBV7-8 to TRBJ1-6, with D possibly TRBD1 on 5 matching bases. Germline V gene sequence: CDR1 SGHVS, CDR2 FQNEAQ. V gave up 8 bases and J gave up 7 bases, with 18 bases separating them. This CDR3 region has 15 residues. CDR3 residues: CASCLQGGVNSPLHF. The CDR3, as DNA: TGTGCCAGCTGTCTGCAGGGCGGGGTAAATTCACCCCTCCACTTT.

This clonotype has a count of ten or more. CDR3 nucleotides: TGTGCCAGCAGCCCCTGGACAGACTATGGCTACACCTTC. This encodes CASSPWTDYGYTF. The gene calls are TRBV7-9 and TRBJ1-2, with D tentatively TRBD1 (6 bases). V was trimmed by 5 bases and J by 3 bases, leaving 10 bases between them. This CDR3 spans 13 amino acids. CDR1 and CDR2 from the germline V gene are SEHNR and FQNEAQ (reference sequence).

This clonotype was counted at least ten times. The chain combines TRBV4-2 with TRBJ2-3; possibly TRBD1 for D (6 bases). CDR3 size: 15 residues. Deletions cut 2 bases from V and 1 base from J, with 10 bases between. Germline lookup yields CDR1 LGHNA and CDR2 YNFKEQ. CDR3 protein: CASSQSEGGTDTQYF. The CDR3, as DNA: TGTGCCAGCAGCCAATCTGAGGGGGGCACAGATACGCAGTATTTT.

The table lists this clonotype with a few counts. V is TRBV6-5 and J is TRBJ2-1, with a tentative D call TRBD1 (6 bases). The CDR3 sequence is 15 residues long. Deletions cut 5 bases from V and 4 bases from J, with 15 bases between. Germline CDR1 MNHEY, CDR2 SVGAGI. This chain's CDR3 is CASSRNRAPYNEQFF. The CDR3 bases are TGTGCCAGCAGTAGAAACAGGGCCCCATACAATGAGCAGTTCTTC.

This clonotype was observed many times. This chain connects TRBV5-1 to TRBJ1-4, with 8 bases fitting TRBD1. The CDR3 contains 14 residues. Looked up from germline, CDR1 is SGHRS and CDR2 is YFSETQ. V shed 6 bases, J shed 8 bases, and the junction held 9 bases outside the gene matches. CDR3 in amino acids: CASTVGQGREKLFF. CDR3 in DNA: TGCGCCAGCACTGTTGGACAGGGTCGAGAAAAACTGTTTTTT.

This clonotype was seen ten or more times. J is TRBJ2-5 and V is TRBV6-2 or TRBV6-3; possible D gene TRBD1, 5 bases. CDR3 length: 14 residues. CDR1 is MNHEY, CDR2 SVGEGT, per germline. The V end lost 11 bases, the J end lost 3 bases, and 19 bases lay between the germline ends. Written as DNA, the CDR3 is TGTGCCTCTCAGCCAGGGCAAGACGAAGAGACCCAGTACTTC. It codes for CASQPGQDEETQYF.

This clonotype was seen repeatedly, ten times or more. This sequence joins TRBV20-1 and TRBJ2-1; D remains unclear. The CDR3 loop spans 14 amino acids. Germline CDR1 and CDR2: DFQATT and SNEGSKA (reference sequence). With 2 bases removed from V and 4 bases from J, the gap between germline ends came to 12 bases. The chain's CDR3 is CSARRARGYNEQFF. The CDR3 DNA sequence: TGCAGTGCTAGAAGGGCTCGAGGATACAATGAGCAGTTCTTC.

This clonotype was counted ten times or more. This chain joins TRBV3-1 and TRBJ1-5; 8 bases are shared with TRBD1. The CDR3 is made up of 15 amino acids. V lost 1 base and J lost 5; bases outside the gene matches: 4. Germline CDR1 is LGHDT and CDR2 is YNNKEL (reference sequence). The CDR3, as DNA: TGTGCCAGCAGCCAAGCCTCAGGGGGCGATCAGCCCCAGCATTTT. This gives the protein CASSQASGGDQPQHF.

This clonotype was counted a few times. The genes are TRBV6-6 and TRBJ2-7, with D unresolved. Trimming cost V 2 bases and J 0 bases, with 11 bases left between them. CDR1 and CDR2 (germline): MNHNY, SVGAGI (reference sequence). The CDR3 is 15 amino acids. This chain's CDR3 is CASSYESGSSYEQYV. CDR3 DNA: TGTGCCAGCAGTTACGAGTCAGGAAGCTCCTACGAGCAGTACGTC.

The table lists this clonotype with many counts. The chain has TRBV12-3 or TRBV12-4 and TRBJ2-3; possibly TRBD2 for D (5 bases). The CDR3 has 12 amino acids. The ends were cut back, 3 bases at V and 5 bases at J, with 6 bases in the middle. CDR3 residues: CASSLAGDTQYF. The CDR3, as DNA: TGTGCCAGCAGTTTGGCGGGAGATACGCAGTATTTT.

This clonotype was detected a few times. V is TRBV19 and J is TRBJ1-2; D not resolved. CDR1 is LNHDA and CDR2 is SQIVND in the germline V gene (reference sequence). V was clipped by 5 bases and J by 4 bases, with 14 bases between them. This CDR3 region has 14 residues. CDR3 region: CASSPRTLSYGYTF. CDR3 nucleotide sequence: TGTGCCAGTAGTCCCCGGACCCTATCCTATGGCTACACCTTC.

This clonotype was seen many times. The V call is TRBV9, the J call TRBJ1-2; D gene unclear. CDR3 length: 15 amino acids. CDR1 is SGDLS and CDR2 is YYNGEE in the germline V gene. Trimming left V 0 bases short and J 4 bases short, with 13 bases between. The CDR3 DNA reads as TGTGCCAGCAGCGTAGACCAGGCAGGCTTCTATGGCTACACCTTC. Residues: CASSVDQAGFYGYTF.

This clonotype was counted ten times or more. The genes are TRBV5-1 and TRBJ2-5, with D unresolved. The CDR3 consists of 14 residues. Germline V CDR1 and CDR2: SGHRS, YFSETQ. V was shortened by 1 base and J by 2 bases, with 9 bases between the two germline ends. CDR3 nucleotide sequence: TGCGCCAGCAGCTTGACGGGTGCACAAGAGACCCAGTACTTC. As protein: CASSLTGAQETQYF.

The chain joins TRBV30 to TRBJ1-2; D perhaps matches TRBD1 (5 bases). V gave up 2 bases and J gave up 5 bases, with 15 bases separating them. The germline V gene has CDR1 GTSNPN and CDR2 SVGIG (reference sequence). The CDR3 extends over 14 amino acids. In DNA, the CDR3 is TGTGCCTGGAGTAAGCAGGGACCAGGGTATGGCTACACCTTC. It codes for CAWSKQGPGYGYTF.

This clonotype was observed at least ten times. This chain joins TRBV7-8 and TRBJ2-1; no clear D gene. CDR3 length: 14 residues. Germline V gives CDR1 SGHVS, CDR2 FQNEAQ. Between the trimmed V and J ends, which lost 2 bases and 3 bases, there was a span of 8 bases. In DNA, the CDR3 is TGTGCCAGCAGCTTACAATCCGTCTACAATGAGCAGTTCTTC. Amino acids: CASSLQSVYNEQFF. The variable domain in full, with the rest retrieved from reference TRBV7-8 and TRBJ2-1, is GAGVSQSPRYKVAKRGQDVALRCDPISGHVSLFWYQQALGQGPEFLTYFQNEAQLDKSGLPSDRFFAERPEGSVSTLKIQRTQQEDSAVYLCASSLQSVYNEQFFGPGTRLTVL.

This clonotype was observed many times. V gene TRBV12-3 or TRBV12-4 combines with J gene TRBJ2-2; the match to TRBD1 covers 7 bases. The CDR3 is 15 amino acids. V lost 7 bases to trimming and J lost 1 base; unmatched junction nucleotides: 6. This CDR3 reads CASTRRTGNTGELFF. CDR3 in DNA: TGTGCCAGCACCCGACGGACAGGGAACACCGGGGAGCTGTTTTTT.

This clonotype was counted only a few times. The V gene is TRBV12-3 or TRBV12-4, the J gene TRBJ1-5; possibly TRBD1 for D (5 bases). This CDR3 is 16 amino acids long. Trimming left V 7 bases short and J 3 bases short, with 19 bases between. CDR3 sequence: CASNPGRRGANQPQHF. The CDR3 DNA reads as TGTGCCAGCAACCCGGGACGCCGGGGCGCCAATCAGCCCCAGCATTTT.

This clonotype was seen ten or more times. V usage is TRBV5-1 and J usage is TRBJ1-6; D possibly corresponds to TRBD1 (6 bases). The CDR3 has 16 residues. CDR1 is SGHRS, CDR2 YFSETQ, per germline. Trimming left V 0 bases short and J 7 bases short, with 14 bases between. The CDR3 DNA reads as TGCGCCAGCAGCTTGGCCGAAGCCCAGGGGAATTCACCCCTCCACTTT. Translating it yields CASSLAEAQGNSPLHF.

V and J are TRBV12-5 and TRBJ1-1; TRBD1 is a possible D gene (5 bases). Per the germline V gene, CDR1 is LGHNT and CDR2 is FRNRAP. This CDR3 spans 17 amino acids. V was clipped by 0 bases and J by 5 bases, with 19 bases between them. The CDR3: CASGLVRGQGKGTEAFF. The DNA for the CDR3 is TGTGCTAGTGGTTTGGTACGTGGGCAGGGCAAAGGGACTGAAGCTTTCTTT.

This clonotype was counted ten times or more. The gene calls are TRBV4-2 and TRBJ2-3; D is unresolved. The CDR3 runs 15 residues. Germline V gives CDR1 LGHNA, CDR2 YNFKEQ. Trimming pared 0 bases from V and 6 bases from J, leaving 13 bases between. The CDR3 region is CASSQETRRRDTQYF. CDR3 coding DNA: TGTGCCAGCAGCCAAGAGACCAGACGTCGGGATACGCAGTATTTT.

This clonotype was recorded at least ten times. The J gene is TRBJ1-2, the V gene TRBV5-4; D is perhaps TRBD1 (6 bases). Germline CDR1 is SGHNT and CDR2 is YYREEE (reference sequence). With 5 bases removed from V and 3 bases from J, the gap between germline ends came to 11 bases. CDR3 length equals 13 residues. This CDR3 reads CASRATGDYGYTF. The CDR3 nucleotides are TGTGCCAGCAGGGCGACAGGTGACTATGGCTACACCTTC.

This clonotype was detected once. The CDR3 coding sequence is TGTGCCAGTAGTATGGCCTATCAGCCCCAGCATTTT. Translation: CASSMAYQPQHF. The J gene is TRBJ1-5, the V gene TRBV19; D unresolved. Germline V gives CDR1 LNHDA, CDR2 SQIVND (reference sequence). The CDR3 consists of 12 residues. V lost 3 bases and J lost 5, with 5 bases in between.

This clonotype was seen many times. The chain joins TRBV20-1 to TRBJ2-1; 10 bases are shared with TRBD1. The V gene's germline CDR1 is DFQATT and CDR2 SNEGSKA (reference sequence). The CDR3 has 15 amino acids. J was trimmed by 6 bases and V by 3 bases; bases with no gene match: 8. CDR3 in amino acids: CSASPGQGGFNEQFF. In DNA, the CDR3 is TGCAGTGCTAGCCCAGGACAGGGGGGCTTCAATGAGCAGTTCTTC.

In its sample, this clonotype was seen many times. The V call is TRBV29-1, the J call TRBJ2-3; 11 nucleotides agree with TRBD2. CDR1 and CDR2 (germline): SQVTM, ANQGSEA. The V and J ends lost 4 bases and 2 bases, in that order; junction bases with no gene match: 8. This CDR3 contains 16 residues. The CDR3 loop is CSVAGLAGGYTDTQYF. For the CDR3, the DNA is TGCAGCGTTGCCGGCCTAGCGGGGGGTTACACAGATACGCAGTATTTT.

This clonotype was detected ten times or more. The V and J genes are TRBV5-1 and TRBJ2-7; D unresolved. Per germline, CDR1 SGHRS and CDR2 YFSETQ. The length of the CDR3 is 13 residues. V lost 2 bases and J lost 2, with 8 bases in between. Here the CDR3 DNA reads TGCGCCAGCAGCTTTTCCACCACCTACGAGCAGTACTTC. Encoded protein: CASSFSTTYEQYF. Looking up the rest from reference TRBV5-1 and TRBJ2-7 gives the full variable domain: KAGVTQTPRYLIKTRGQQVTLSCSPISGHRSVSWYQQTPGQGLQFLFEYFSETQRNKGNFPGRFSGRQFSNSRSEMNVSTLELGDSALYLCASSFSTTYEQYFGPGTRLTVT.

The chain joins TRBV5-8 to TRBJ2-7; 9 bases fit TRBD1. V shed 2 bases and J 6 bases; nucleotides not matched to a gene: 12. Germline V CDR1 and CDR2: SGHTS, YDEGEE. This CDR3 region has 16 residues. The CDR3 loop is CASSFGPGTGRPEQYF. DNA for the CDR3: TGTGCCAGCAGCTTCGGACCCGGGACAGGGAGGCCCGAGCAGTACTTC.

This clonotype was detected ten times or more. A read error may produce the germline difference seen at one junction end. The chain has TRBV7-7 and TRBJ2-1; 7 bases fit TRBD1. The CDR3 has 16 residues. Germline-derived CDR1 and CDR2 are SSHAT and FNYEAQ (reference sequence). The CDR3 is CASSLSRGQAYNEQFF. The CDR3 DNA is TGTGCTAGCAGCTTAAGCCGTGGACAGGCATACAATGAGCAGTTCTTC.